A single sample gave rise to the 9 T cell receptor beta chains below, sequenced in a study of shared clonotypes between healthy human individuals. Produced via immunoSEQ multiplex PCR; TCRdb's table is partial and in-frame only. The data contain under 200,000 clones, 80% to 95% of them singletons. Sequencing was done on a sample of naive CD4+ T cells sorted from blood. Described subset: CD45RA+ positively selected. Source of these receptors: a woman younger than 45 in good health.

This rearrangement joins TRBV7-7 to TRBJ2-5; D gene ambiguous. Germline V gene lookup returns CDR1 SSHAT and CDR2 FNYEAQ (reference sequence). This CDR3 has 14 residues. Between the trimmed V and J ends, which lost 3 bases and 5 bases, there was a span of 13 bases. CDR3 DNA: TGTGCCAGCAGCTTTGGCCTTTTTGGGGAGACCCAGTACTTC. Its protein product is CASSFGLFGETQYF.

This sequence joins TRBV11-2 and TRBJ1-4; D unresolved. The germline CDR1 and CDR2 sequences are SGHAT and FQNNGV. The ends were cut back, 2 bases at V and 4 bases at J, with 11 bases in the middle. CDR3 length equals 15 residues. CDR3 loop: CASSLSGNRNEKLFF. Written as DNA, the CDR3 is TGTGCCAGCAGCTTATCGGGTAACCGTAATGAAAAACTGTTTTTT. Full variable domain (remainder filled in from reference TRBV11-2 and TRBJ1-4): EAGVAQSPRYKIIEKRQSVAFWCNPISGHATLYWYQQILGQGPKLLIQFQNNGVVDDSQLPKDRFSAERLKGVDSTLKIQPAKLEDSAVYLCASSLSGNRNEKLFFGSGTQLSVL.

This chain joins TRBV7-9 and TRBJ2-5; the match to TRBD2 covers 13 bases. The V and J ends lost 3 bases and 5 bases, in that order; junction bases with no gene match: 6. The germline V gene has CDR1 SEHNR and CDR2 FQNEAQ (reference sequence). This CDR3 comprises 16 residues. The CDR3 protein is CASSFGLAGVGETQYF. CDR3 in DNA: TGTGCCAGCAGCTTCGGACTAGCGGGAGTCGGTGAGACCCAGTACTTC.

The table lists this clone with a few counts. The rearrangement links TRBV2 to TRBJ2-7; a possible D gene is TRBD2 (6 bases). V shed 11 bases and J shed 3 bases, with 17 bases lying between them. In germline, CDR1 is SNHLY, CDR2 FYNNEI. CDR3 length equals 13 residues. The CDR3 reads CASWDLFNYEQYF. The CDR3 DNA reads TGTGCCTCCTGGGACTTATTCAACTACGAGCAGTACTTC.

The chain links TRBV27 to TRBJ2-7; 8 bases are a match to TRBD2. Germline V gene sequence: CDR1 MNHEY, CDR2 SMNVEV (reference sequence). This CDR3 region has 16 residues. V dropped 5 bases and J dropped 1; count of bases not matched to a gene: 10. CDR3 loop: CASSGRGSGASYEQYF. CDR3 sequence (DNA): TGTGCCAGCAGTGGGCGGGGTAGCGGGGCTTCCTACGAGCAGTACTTC.

This sequence joins TRBV6-5 and TRBJ2-7; D is unresolved. The CDR3 is 14 amino acids. Trimming took off 2 bases at V and 2 bases at J, with 10 bases between the two ends. Per germline, CDR1 MNHEY and CDR2 SVGAGI. DNA for the CDR3: TGTGCCAGCAGTTACGGTGGTGGCACCTACGAGCAGTACTTC. Amino acid sequence: CASSYGGGTYEQYF.

This clone is a singleton in its sample. The V call is TRBV28, the J call TRBJ1-5, with 8 positions matching TRBD1. The CDR3 extends over 16 amino acids. V trimming: 6 bases; J trimming: 0 bases; junction bases outside the gene matches: 7. Germline values: CDR1 MDHEN, CDR2 SYDVKM. This chain's CDR3 is CASSPSRGHSNQPQHF. The CDR3, as DNA: TGTGCCAGCAGCCCTTCCAGGGGGCATAGCAATCAGCCCCAGCATTTT.

The genes are TRBV7-9 and TRBJ2-7, with D uncertain. Germline V lookup: CDR1 SEHNR, CDR2 FQNEAQ (reference sequence). The ends were cut back, 0 bases at V and 7 bases at J, with 4 bases in the middle. The CDR3 runs 11 residues. CDR3 DNA: TGTGCCAGCAGCTTAGCAGGAGAGCAGTACTTC. It encodes CASSLAGEQYF.

This clone was recorded once. The chain combines TRBV6-1 with TRBJ1-3; D unclear. The CDR3 extends over 13 amino acids. Trimming took off 0 bases at V and 8 bases at J, with 8 bases between the two ends. Germline CDR1 is MNHNS and CDR2 is SASEGT. CDR3: CASSEAFEHTIYF. The CDR3 nucleotides read TGTGCCAGCAGTGAAGCGTTTGAGCACACCATATATTTT.